Listed below are T cell receptor beta chains from one sample, sequenced in a study of blood T cell repertoires in COVID-19. Here immunoSEQ multiplex PCR was the method, and the copy in TCRdb shows in-frame clones only, minus some. The table lists roughly 86,000 clones, 86% of them singletons, with 4.5% to 5% in the top ten. What was sequenced was peripheral blood. The receptors were gathered from a man aged 45-65 years with active or convalescent COVID-19. CDR3s include the opening cysteine and the closing phenylalanine or tryptophan. D genes are given only for firm matches. Clone size appears in some rows only: once, few, many, or a class for an expanded clone.

j_call	v_call	clone_size	d_call	cdr3_nt	cdr3_aa
TRBJ2-3	TRBV5-8	NA	NA	TGTGCCAGCCCCGAGGGATGGCGGTTCAATACTACTAGCACAGATACGCAGTATTTT	CASPEGWRFNTTSTDTQYF
TRBJ2-1	TRBV10-3	NA	TRBD2	TGTGCCATCAGCCTTTCTAGCGGGGCCTCCTACAATGAGCAGTTCTTC	CAISLSSGASYNEQFF
TRBJ1-4	TRBV19	NA	NA	TGTGCCAGTAGCATGGCCGCGGCCGTAAATGAAAAACTGTTTTTT	CASSMAAAVNEKLFF
TRBJ2-2	TRBV19	NA	TRBD2	TGTGCCAGTAGTAAAGGACTAGCGGGGGGATTGAACACCGGGGAGCTGTTTTTT	CASSKGLAGGLNTGELFF
TRBJ1-3	TRBV6-5	NA	TRBD1	TGTGCCAGCAGTCCTTGGACAGGCGGAAACACCATATATTTT	CASSPWTGGNTIYF
TRBJ2-7	TRBV11-2	NA	TRBD2	TGTGCCAGCAGCGCCTCGGGGGGGACCTACGAGCAGTACTTC	CASSASGGTYEQYF
TRBJ1-1	TRBV5-1	NA	NA	TGCGCCAGCAGCTTGACAGGTATGAACACTGAAGCTTTCTTT	CASSLTGMNTEAFF
TRBJ1-5	TRBV7-2	NA	NA	TGTGCCAGCAGCTTAAACAGGGTAGATCAGCCCCAGCATTTT	CASSLNRVDQPQHF
TRBJ2-5	TRBV11-1	NA	TRBD1	TGTGCCAGCAGCTGGACAGGGAAAGAGACCCAGTACTTC	CASSWTGKETQYF
TRBJ2-2	TRBV6-4	few	TRBD2	TGTGCCAGCAGAGATCTAGCGGGGAACACCGGGGAGCTGTTTTTT	CASRDLAGNTGELFF
TRBJ1-1	TRBV12-3/TRBV12-4	few	NA	TGTGCCAGCACGATGACAGACACTGAAGCTTTCTTT	CASTMTDTEAFF
TRBJ2-5	TRBV5-1	NA	TRBD2	TGCGCCAGCAGCTCATGGGAGGGGCGATTAGGACAAGAGACCCAGTACTTC	CASSSWEGRLGQETQYF
TRBJ2-1	TRBV4-1	NA	NA	TGCGCCAGCAGCCCAGATGCGGTTTGGGATGAGCAGTTCTTC	CASSPDAVWDEQFF
TRBJ2-3	TRBV5-4	NA	TRBD2	TGTGCCAGCAGCTTTCGGTTGCGGGGGGCCACAGATACGCAGTATTTT	CASSFRLRGATDTQYF
TRBJ1-4	TRBV7-2	NA	NA	TGTGCCAGCAGCTTAAGTACGGCAACTAATGAAAAACTGTTTTTT	CASSLSTATNEKLFF
TRBJ1-1	TRBV5-1	NA	TRBD1	TGCGCCAGCAGCTCGGGACAGAACATGAACACTGAAGCTTTCTTT	CASSSGQNMNTEAFF
TRBJ2-1	TRBV4-2	once	TRBD2	TGTGCCAGCAGCCAGGCCCCGGGACTAGCGGGGGGGCAGAGCTCCTACAATGAGCAGTTCTTC	CASSQAPGLAGGQSSYNEQFF
TRBJ2-1	TRBV6-2/TRBV6-3	NA	NA	TGTGCCAGCAGCCCAACGGCGGGGACCTACAAGTGGCAGTTCTTC	CASSPTAGTYKWQFF
TRBJ2-5	TRBV28	NA	NA	TGTGCCAGCAGTCGGACAGCCGCTCAAGAGACCCAGTACTTC	CASSRTAAQETQYF
TRBJ2-7	TRBV20-1	NA	NA	TGCAGTGCCCGGGACTCCTACGAGCAGTACTTC	CSARDSYEQYF
TRBJ1-2	TRBV28	few	NA	TGTGCCATACAGGTCCCCTCTAACTATGGCTACACCTTC	CAIQVPSNYGYTF
TRBJ1-1	TRBV14	NA	NA	TGTGCCAGCAGCGTACAGGGTATCACTGAAGCTTTCTTT	CASSVQGITEAFF
TRBJ2-7	TRBV5-4	NA	TRBD2	TGTGCCAGCAGTAGTCTAGCGGGGGGCCCCTACGAGCAGTACTTC	CASSSLAGGPYEQYF
TRBJ2-1	TRBV5-1	NA	TRBD2	TGCGCCAGCAGCCCCCCGACTAGCGGGGGGGCCGCGGAGCAGTTCTTC	CASSPPTSGGAAEQFF
TRBJ1-1	TRBV2	NA	TRBD1	TGTGCCAGCAAAATTACAGGGGGCTCGAACACTGAAGCTTTCTTT	CASKITGGSNTEAFF
TRBJ1-2	TRBV3-1/TRBV3-2	NA	NA	TGTGCCAGCAGCCAAGGCAGTGATAACTATGGCTACACCTTC	CASSQGSDNYGYTF
TRBJ2-1	TRBV27	NA	TRBD2	TGTGCCAGCAGCCTAATAGCGGGGGGCGAAAATGAGCAGTTCTTC	CASSLIAGGENEQFF
TRBJ2-1	TRBV2	NA	NA	TGTGCCAGCAGTGTCCTAGCCCAGACCTACAATGAGCAGTTCTTC	CASSVLAQTYNEQFF
TRBJ2-5	TRBV19	NA	TRBD1	TGTGCCAGTAGTTCGACAGGGGGGGAGACCCAGTACTTC	CASSSTGGETQYF
TRBJ1-1	TRBV2	NA	TRBD1	TGTGCCAGCAGTGGACAGGGAGCCACTGAAGCTTTCTTT	CASSGQGATEAFF
TRBJ2-1	TRBV11-2	NA	NA	TGTGCCAGCAGCTCCACTCGGGCGGGGAATTACAATGAGCAGTTCTTC	CASSSTRAGNYNEQFF
TRBJ1-6	TRBV6-1	NA	NA	TGTGCCAGCAGTGAACAATCGGGTCCCCTCCACTTT	CASSEQSGPLHF
TRBJ1-4	TRBV5-6	NA	NA	TGTGCCAGCAGCCCAAGGGGGGGCGAAAAACTGTTTTTT	CASSPRGGEKLFF
TRBJ1-4	TRBV28	NA	NA	TGTGCCAGCATACAGGGTGGGGATGAAAAACTGTTTTTT	CASIQGGDEKLFF
TRBJ2-1	TRBV6-1	NA	NA	TGTGCCAGCAGTGAAGCGCCGGCGGCGTTCTTC	CASSEAPAAFF
TRBJ2-1	TRBV5-4	NA	NA	TGTGCCAGCAGCCCGGAGACCAATGAGCAGTTCTTC	CASSPETNEQFF